This T cell receptor beta chain was identified in a study of CD8 T cells in Susac syndrome. Whole-study findings and limits: Regarding the TCR sequencing and HLA analysis, the study admitted that a relatively small number of individuals were involved.

About 0.45 to 1 ug RNA was reverse transcribed with random hexamers. The TCR beta CDR3 was amplified by immunoSEQ multiplex PCR across 54 Vbeta, 13 Jbeta. TCRdb reanalysed the immunoSEQ multiplex PCR reads using MiXCR and keeps one entry per CDR3 protein. Altogether about 150,000 distinct CDR3 sequences are present, about 94% being singletons, with the ten largest covering about 0.08%. The authors sequenced TCR beta from blood CD8+ and CD4+ T cells. For this clonotype: The antigen remains unidentified.

CDR3 size: 14 residues. Germline CDR1 is DFQATT and CDR2 is SNEGSKA (reference sequence). Losses at the gene ends were 6 bases for V and 5 bases for J; bases not matched to a gene: 9. The sequenced material came from CD4+ T cells from PBMCs. The origin of this receptor is a human donor with Susac syndrome. V usage is TRBV20-1 and J usage is TRBJ2-7; TRBD2 aligns across 11 bases. The CDR3 sequence is CSAKPSGGYNEQYF. The DNA of the CDR3 is TGCAGTGCCAAGCCTAGCGGGGGGTATAACGAGCAGTACTTC.